Included here is one T cell receptor (beta chain) sequence, with context. This entry belongs to a study of shared clonotypes between healthy human individuals. Study overall: Ranging from 18 to 49 in age, donors were a couple of women and a few men.

Naive CD8 cells lacked CD45RO and underwent positive selection for CCR7, leaving out terminally differentiated effector memory CD45RA+ cells. Sequencing was performed with immunoSEQ multiplex PCR; in TCRdb, only in-frame clones are kept and a portion is missing. The repertoire holds roughly 1,800,000 clones, with approximately 95% as singletons. Germline V gene sequence: CDR1 KGHSH, CDR2 LQKENI. Losses at the gene ends were 2 bases for V and 6 bases for J; bases not matched to a gene: 9. The CDR3 sequence is 17 residues long. V is TRBV18 and J is TRBJ2-2, with 10 bases that match TRBD2. The TCR comes from a man aged 18 to 30 in good health. Input material: naive CD8+ T cells sorted from blood. The CDR3 is CASSPEGSGRPAGELFF. As DNA, the CDR3 is TGTGCCAGCTCACCAGAGGGTAGCGGGAGGCCCGCCGGGGAGCTGTTTTTT.